Below, one TCR beta chain is given with its context. This sample is drawn from a study of blood T cell repertoires in COVID-19. Overall study context: Donors in the United States, Italy and Spain gave samples during acute or convalescent COVID-19. T cells, B-cell-depleted T cells, or PBMCs supplied cDNA or gDNA.

Germline V gene data show CDR1 as LNHNV and CDR2 as YYDKDF (reference sequence). The CDR3 sequence is 11 residues long. V was pared by 8 bases and J by 2 bases, with 6 bases between. Methods used by the authors: Reference gene primer amplification in the assay estimated nucleated cell counts. Assay used: immunoSEQ multiplex PCR; TCRdb lists only in-frame clones, some missing. V and J calls and clone size are copied from that table; D and trimming were computed from the DNA. Among about 170,000 clones listed, around two thirds were seen once. The TCR originated in a woman aged 80 or older with acute or convalescent COVID-19. The V gene is TRBV15, the J gene TRBJ2-5; D uncertain. Sequencing was carried out using peripheral blood. CDR3 in amino acids: CATGGQETQYF. CDR3 bases: TGTGCCACCGGCGGTCAAGAGACCCAGTACTTC.